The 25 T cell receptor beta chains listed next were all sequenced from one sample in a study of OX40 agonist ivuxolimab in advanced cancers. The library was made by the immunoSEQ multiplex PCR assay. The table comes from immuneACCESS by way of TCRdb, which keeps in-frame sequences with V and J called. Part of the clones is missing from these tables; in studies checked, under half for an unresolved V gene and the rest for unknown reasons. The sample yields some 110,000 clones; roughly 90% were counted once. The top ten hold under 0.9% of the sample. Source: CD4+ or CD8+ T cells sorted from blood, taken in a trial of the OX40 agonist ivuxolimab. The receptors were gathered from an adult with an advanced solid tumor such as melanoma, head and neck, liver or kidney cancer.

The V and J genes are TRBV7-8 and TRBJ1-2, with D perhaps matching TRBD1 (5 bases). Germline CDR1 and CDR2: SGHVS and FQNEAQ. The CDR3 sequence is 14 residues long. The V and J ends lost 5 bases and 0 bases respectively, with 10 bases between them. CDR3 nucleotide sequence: TGTGCCAGCAGCGCGACAGTGACTAACTATGGCTACACCTTC. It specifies CASSATVTNYGYTF.

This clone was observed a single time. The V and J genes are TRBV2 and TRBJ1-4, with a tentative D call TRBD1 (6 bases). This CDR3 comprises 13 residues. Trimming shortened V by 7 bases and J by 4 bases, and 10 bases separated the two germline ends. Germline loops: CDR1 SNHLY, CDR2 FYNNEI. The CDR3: CASMDSLNEKLFF. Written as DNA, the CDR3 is TGTGCCAGCATGGACAGCCTTAATGAAAAACTGTTTTTT. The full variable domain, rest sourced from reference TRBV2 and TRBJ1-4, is EPEVTQTPSHQVTQMGQEVILRCVPISNHLYFYWYRQILGQKVEFLVSFYNNEISEKSEIFDDQFSVERPDGSNFTLKIRSTKLEDSAMYFCASMDSLNEKLFFGSGTQLSVL.

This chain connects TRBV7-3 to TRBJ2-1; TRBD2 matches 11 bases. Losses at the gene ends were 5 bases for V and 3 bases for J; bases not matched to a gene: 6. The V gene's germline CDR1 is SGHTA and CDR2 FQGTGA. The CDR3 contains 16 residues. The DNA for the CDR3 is TGTGCCAGCAGCCATACCGGGACTAGCGGCTACAATGAGCAGTTCTTC. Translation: CASSHTGTSGYNEQFF.

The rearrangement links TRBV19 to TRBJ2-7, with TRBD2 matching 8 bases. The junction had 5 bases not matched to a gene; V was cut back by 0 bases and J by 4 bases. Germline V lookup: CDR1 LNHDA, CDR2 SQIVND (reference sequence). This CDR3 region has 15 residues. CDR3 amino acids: CASSIEAGVGYEQYF. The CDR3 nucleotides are TGTGCCAGTAGTATAGAAGCGGGGGTCGGGTACGAGCAGTACTTC.

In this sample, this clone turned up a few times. The CDR3 reads CASSLTGNYGYTF. The CDR3 nucleotides are TGTGCCAGCAGTTTGACAGGAAACTATGGCTACACCTTC. The chain combines TRBV28 with TRBJ1-2, with D perhaps matching TRBD1 (6 bases). Trimming removed 3 bases from V and 2 bases from J, with 7 bases in between. Germline CDR1 is MDHEN and CDR2 is SYDVKM. The CDR3 totals 13 residues.

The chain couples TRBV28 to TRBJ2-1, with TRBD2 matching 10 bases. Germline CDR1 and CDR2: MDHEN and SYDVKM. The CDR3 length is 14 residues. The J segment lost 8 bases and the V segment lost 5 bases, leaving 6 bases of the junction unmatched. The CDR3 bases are TGTGCCAGCAGTCTCACTAGCGGGGCTTATGAGCAGTTCTTC. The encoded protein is CASSLTSGAYEQFF.

CDR3 residues: CASSFPQGTDTQYF. The CDR3 DNA reads TGTGCCAGCAGCTTCCCCCAAGGCACAGATACGCAGTATTTT. The rearrangement links TRBV11-2 to TRBJ2-3; no firm D call. Per the germline V gene, CDR1 is SGHAT and CDR2 is FQNNGV. With 3 bases removed from V and 1 base from J, the gap between germline ends came to 8 bases. CDR3 length: 14 amino acids.

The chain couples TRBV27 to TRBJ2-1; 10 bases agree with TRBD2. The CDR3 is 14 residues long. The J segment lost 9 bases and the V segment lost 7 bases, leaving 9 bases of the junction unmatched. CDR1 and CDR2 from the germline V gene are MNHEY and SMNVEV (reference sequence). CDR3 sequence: CASTQSGRAAEQFF. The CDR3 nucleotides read TGTGCCAGCACCCAGAGCGGGAGGGCCGCTGAGCAGTTCTTC.

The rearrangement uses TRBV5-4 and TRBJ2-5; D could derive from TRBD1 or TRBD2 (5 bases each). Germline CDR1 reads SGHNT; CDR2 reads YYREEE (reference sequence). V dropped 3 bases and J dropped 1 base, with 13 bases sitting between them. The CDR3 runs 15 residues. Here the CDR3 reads CASSYSGATQETQYF. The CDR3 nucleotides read TGTGCCAGCAGCTATTCCGGGGCTACCCAAGAGACCCAGTACTTC.

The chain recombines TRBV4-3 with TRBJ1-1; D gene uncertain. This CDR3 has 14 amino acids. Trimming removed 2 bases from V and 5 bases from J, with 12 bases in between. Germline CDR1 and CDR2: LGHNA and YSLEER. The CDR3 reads CASSQRPRDTEAFF. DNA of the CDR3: TGCGCCAGCAGCCAAAGGCCGAGAGATACTGAAGCTTTCTTT.

The CDR3 reads CASSPTGYPGNTIYF. The DNA of the CDR3 is TGTGCCAGCAGCCCCACAGGGTACCCTGGAAACACCATATATTTT. The chain links TRBV7-2 to TRBJ1-3; D perhaps matches TRBD1 (6 bases). V was trimmed by 5 bases and J by 2 bases, leaving 13 bases between them. This CDR3 comprises 15 residues. Germline lookup yields CDR1 SGHTA and CDR2 FQGNSA. The full variable domain, its missing parts supplied by reference TRBV7-2 and TRBJ1-3, is GAGVSQSPSNKVTEKGKDVELRCDPISGHTALYWYRQSLGQGLEFLIYFQGNSAPDKSGLPSDRFSAERTGGSVSTLTIQRTQQEDSAVYLCASSPTGYPGNTIYFGEGSWLTVV.

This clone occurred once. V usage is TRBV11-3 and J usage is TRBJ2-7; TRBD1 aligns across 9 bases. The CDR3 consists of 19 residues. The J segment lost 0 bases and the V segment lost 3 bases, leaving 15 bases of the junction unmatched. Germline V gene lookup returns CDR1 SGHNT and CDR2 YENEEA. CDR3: CASSLNPRGQGMSSYEQYF. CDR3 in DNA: TGTGCCAGCAGCTTGAACCCGAGAGGACAGGGGATGAGCTCCTACGAGCAGTACTTC.

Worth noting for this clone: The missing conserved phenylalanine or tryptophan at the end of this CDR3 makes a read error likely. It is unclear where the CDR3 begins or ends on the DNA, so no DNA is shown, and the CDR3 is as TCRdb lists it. CDR3 sequence reads: CASSIRSSL. The V and J genes are TRBV18 and TRBJ2-7; the table's D call, TRBD2, was not checked against the DNA. The CDR3 has 9 residues if both end residues are counted. Germline loops: CDR1 KGHSH, CDR2 LQKENI.

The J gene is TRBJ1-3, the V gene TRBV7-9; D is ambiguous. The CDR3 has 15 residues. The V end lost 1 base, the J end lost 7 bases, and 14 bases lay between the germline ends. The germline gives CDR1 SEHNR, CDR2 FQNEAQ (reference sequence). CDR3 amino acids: CASSLDLGSANTIYF. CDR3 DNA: TGTGCCAGCAGCTTAGATCTGGGATCGGCTAACACCATATATTTT. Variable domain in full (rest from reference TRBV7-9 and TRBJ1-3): DTGVSQNPRHKITKRGQNVTFRCDPISEHNRLYWYRQTLGQGPEFLTYFQNEAQLEKSRLLSDRFSAERPKGSFSTLEIQRTEQGDSAMYLCASSLDLGSANTIYFGEGSWLTVV.

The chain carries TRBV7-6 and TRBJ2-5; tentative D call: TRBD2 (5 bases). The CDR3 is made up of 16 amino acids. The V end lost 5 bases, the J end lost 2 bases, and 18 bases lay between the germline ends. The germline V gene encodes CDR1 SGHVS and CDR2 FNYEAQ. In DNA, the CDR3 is TGTGCCAGCAGCAACCCCTGGTGGGAGCGTCAAGAGACCCAGTACTTC. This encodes CASSNPWWERQETQYF.

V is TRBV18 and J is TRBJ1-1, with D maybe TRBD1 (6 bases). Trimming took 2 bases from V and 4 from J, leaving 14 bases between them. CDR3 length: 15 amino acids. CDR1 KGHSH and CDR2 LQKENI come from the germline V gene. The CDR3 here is CASSPALRGPTEAFF. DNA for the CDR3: TGTGCCAGCTCACCAGCGCTCCGGGGGCCCACTGAAGCTTTCTTT.

The CDR3: CASSPSPDITQTQYF. CDR3 coding DNA: TGTGCCAGCTCACCAAGCCCCGACATCACACAGACCCAGTACTTC. The rearrangement uses TRBV18 and TRBJ2-5; D unclear. The CDR3 is 15 amino acids. Germline assignment: CDR1 KGHSH and CDR2 LQKENI. V lost 2 bases and J 6 bases, leaving 16 bases between the germline ends.

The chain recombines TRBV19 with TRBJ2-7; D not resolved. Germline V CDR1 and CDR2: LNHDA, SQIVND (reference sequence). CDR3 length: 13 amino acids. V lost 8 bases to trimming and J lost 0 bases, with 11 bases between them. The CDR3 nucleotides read TGTGCCAGTTCCTGGACGGTCTCCTACGAGCAGTACTTC. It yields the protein CASSWTVSYEQYF. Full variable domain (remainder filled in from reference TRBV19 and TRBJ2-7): DGGITQSPKYLFRKEGQNVTLSCEQNLNHDAMYWYRQDPGQGLRLIYYSQIVNDFQKGDIAEGYSVSREKKESFPLTVTSAQKNPTAFYLCASSWTVSYEQYFGPGTRLTVT.

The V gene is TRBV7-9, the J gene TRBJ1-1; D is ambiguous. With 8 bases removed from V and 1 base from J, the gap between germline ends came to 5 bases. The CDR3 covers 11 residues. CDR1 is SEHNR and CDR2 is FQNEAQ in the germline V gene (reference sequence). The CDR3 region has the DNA TGTGCCAGCCCAGGGAACACTGAAGCTTTCTTT. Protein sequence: CASPGNTEAFF.

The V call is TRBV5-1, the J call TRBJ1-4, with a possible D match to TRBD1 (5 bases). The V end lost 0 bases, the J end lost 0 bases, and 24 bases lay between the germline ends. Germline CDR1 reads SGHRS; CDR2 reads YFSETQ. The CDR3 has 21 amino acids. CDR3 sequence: CASSLARYGDGSFATNEKLFF. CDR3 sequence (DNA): TGCGCCAGCAGCTTGGCCCGATATGGGGACGGCTCCTTTGCAACTAATGAAAAACTGTTTTTT. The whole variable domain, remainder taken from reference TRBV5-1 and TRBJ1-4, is KAGVTQTPRYLIKTRGQQVTLSCSPISGHRSVSWYQQTPGQGLQFLFEYFSETQRNKGNFPGRFSGRQFSNSRSEMNVSTLELGDSALYLCASSLARYGDGSFATNEKLFFGSGTQLSVL.

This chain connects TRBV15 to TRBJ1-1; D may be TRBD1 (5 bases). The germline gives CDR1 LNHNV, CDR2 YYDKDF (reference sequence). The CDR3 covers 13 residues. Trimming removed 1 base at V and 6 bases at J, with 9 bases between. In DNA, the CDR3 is TGTGCCACCAGCAGAGGGGGGAGCCCTGAAGCTTTCTTT. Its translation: CATSRGGSPEAFF.

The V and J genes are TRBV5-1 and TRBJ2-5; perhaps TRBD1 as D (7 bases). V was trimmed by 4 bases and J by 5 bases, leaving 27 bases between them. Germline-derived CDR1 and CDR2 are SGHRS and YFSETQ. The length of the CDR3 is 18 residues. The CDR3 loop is CASSAPGQLYSGEETQYF. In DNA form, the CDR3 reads TGCGCCAGCAGCGCACCGGGACAGCTATATTCGGGAGAGGAGACCCAGTACTTC.

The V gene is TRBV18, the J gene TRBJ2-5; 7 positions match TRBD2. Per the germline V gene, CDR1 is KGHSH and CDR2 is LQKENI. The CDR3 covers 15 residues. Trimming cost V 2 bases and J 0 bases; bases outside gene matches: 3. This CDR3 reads CASSPGEGNQETQYF. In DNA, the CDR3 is TGTGCCAGCTCACCAGGGGAGGGGAACCAAGAGACCCAGTACTTC.

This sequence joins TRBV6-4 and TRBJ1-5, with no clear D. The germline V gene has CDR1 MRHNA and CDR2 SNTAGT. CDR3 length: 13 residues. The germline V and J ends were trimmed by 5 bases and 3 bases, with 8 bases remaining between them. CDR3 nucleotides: TGTGCCAGCAGTCCGGCGTACAATCAGCCCCAGCATTTT. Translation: CASSPAYNQPQHF.

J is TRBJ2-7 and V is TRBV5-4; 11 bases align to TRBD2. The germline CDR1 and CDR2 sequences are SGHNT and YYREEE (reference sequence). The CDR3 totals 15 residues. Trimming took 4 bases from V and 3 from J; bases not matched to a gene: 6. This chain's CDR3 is CASSGGLAENYEQYF. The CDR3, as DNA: TGTGCCAGCAGCGGGGGACTAGCGGAGAACTACGAGCAGTACTTC. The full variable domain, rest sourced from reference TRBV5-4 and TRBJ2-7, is ETGVTQSPTHLIKTRGQQVTLRCSSQSGHNTVSWYQQALGQGPQFIFQYYREEENGRGNFPPRFSGLQFPNYSSELNVNALELDDSALYLCASSGGLAENYEQYFGPGTRLTVT.